The source of this T cell receptor (beta chain) is a study of shared clonotypes between healthy human individuals. Background on the study: CD4 naive and memory got three plates each, CD8 naive two, CD8 memory one.

It was CD45RO-negative cells, positively selected for CCR7, that made up naive CD8 cells, with terminally differentiated effector memory CD45RA+ cells excluded. Samples underwent the assay at deep level. TCRdb's table, derived via immunoSEQ multiplex PCR, lists solely in-frame clones and lacks some. There are hundreds of thousands of clones in the sample; roughly 96% occur only once, and 0.11% lies in the top ten. The CDR3 sequence is 13 residues long. Trimming left V 8 bases short and J 0 bases short, with 11 bases between. Per the germline V gene, CDR1 is MNHEY and CDR2 is SMNVEV (reference sequence).

The chain links TRBV27 to TRBJ2-7; no clear D. The source material was naive CD8+ T cells sorted from blood. The clonotype was recovered from a woman aged 25 to 45 in good health. This CDR3 is CASGFGNSYEQYF. CDR3 in DNA: TGTGCCAGCGGCTTTGGTAACTCCTACGAGCAGTACTTC.